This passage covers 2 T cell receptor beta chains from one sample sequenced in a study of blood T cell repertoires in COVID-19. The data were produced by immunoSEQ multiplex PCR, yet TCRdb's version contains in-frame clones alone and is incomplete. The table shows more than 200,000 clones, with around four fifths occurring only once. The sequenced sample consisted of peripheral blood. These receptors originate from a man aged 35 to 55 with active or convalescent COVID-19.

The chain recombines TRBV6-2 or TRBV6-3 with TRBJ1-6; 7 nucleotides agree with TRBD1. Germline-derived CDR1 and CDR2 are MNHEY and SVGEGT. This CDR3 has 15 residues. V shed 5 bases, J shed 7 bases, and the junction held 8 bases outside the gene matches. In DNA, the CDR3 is TGTGCCAGCAGTACGCACGGGACAGCGAATTCACCCCTCCACTTT. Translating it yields CASSTHGTANSPLHF.

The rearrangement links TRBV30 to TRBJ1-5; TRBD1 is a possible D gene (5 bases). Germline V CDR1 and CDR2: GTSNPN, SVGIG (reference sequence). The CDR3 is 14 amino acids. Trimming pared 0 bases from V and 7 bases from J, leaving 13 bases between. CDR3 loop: CAWSVPGIRQPQHF. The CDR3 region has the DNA TGTGCCTGGAGTGTCCCAGGGATAAGGCAGCCCCAGCATTTT.